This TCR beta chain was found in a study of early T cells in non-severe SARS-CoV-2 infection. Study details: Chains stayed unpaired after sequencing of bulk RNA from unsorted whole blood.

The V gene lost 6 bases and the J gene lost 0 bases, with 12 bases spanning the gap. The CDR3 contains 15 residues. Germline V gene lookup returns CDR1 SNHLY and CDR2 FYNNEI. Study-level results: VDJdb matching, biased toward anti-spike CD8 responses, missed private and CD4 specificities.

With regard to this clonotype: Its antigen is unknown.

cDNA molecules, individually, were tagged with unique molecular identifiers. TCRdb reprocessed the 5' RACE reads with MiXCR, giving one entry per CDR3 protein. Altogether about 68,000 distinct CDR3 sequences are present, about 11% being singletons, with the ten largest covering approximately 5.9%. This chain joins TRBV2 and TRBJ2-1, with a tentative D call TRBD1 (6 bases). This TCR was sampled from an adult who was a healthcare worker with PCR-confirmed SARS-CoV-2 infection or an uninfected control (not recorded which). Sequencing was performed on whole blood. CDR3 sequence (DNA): TGTGCCAGCAGCTTTGGACAGAGCTCCTACAATGAGCAGTTCTTC. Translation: CASSFGQSSYNEQFF.